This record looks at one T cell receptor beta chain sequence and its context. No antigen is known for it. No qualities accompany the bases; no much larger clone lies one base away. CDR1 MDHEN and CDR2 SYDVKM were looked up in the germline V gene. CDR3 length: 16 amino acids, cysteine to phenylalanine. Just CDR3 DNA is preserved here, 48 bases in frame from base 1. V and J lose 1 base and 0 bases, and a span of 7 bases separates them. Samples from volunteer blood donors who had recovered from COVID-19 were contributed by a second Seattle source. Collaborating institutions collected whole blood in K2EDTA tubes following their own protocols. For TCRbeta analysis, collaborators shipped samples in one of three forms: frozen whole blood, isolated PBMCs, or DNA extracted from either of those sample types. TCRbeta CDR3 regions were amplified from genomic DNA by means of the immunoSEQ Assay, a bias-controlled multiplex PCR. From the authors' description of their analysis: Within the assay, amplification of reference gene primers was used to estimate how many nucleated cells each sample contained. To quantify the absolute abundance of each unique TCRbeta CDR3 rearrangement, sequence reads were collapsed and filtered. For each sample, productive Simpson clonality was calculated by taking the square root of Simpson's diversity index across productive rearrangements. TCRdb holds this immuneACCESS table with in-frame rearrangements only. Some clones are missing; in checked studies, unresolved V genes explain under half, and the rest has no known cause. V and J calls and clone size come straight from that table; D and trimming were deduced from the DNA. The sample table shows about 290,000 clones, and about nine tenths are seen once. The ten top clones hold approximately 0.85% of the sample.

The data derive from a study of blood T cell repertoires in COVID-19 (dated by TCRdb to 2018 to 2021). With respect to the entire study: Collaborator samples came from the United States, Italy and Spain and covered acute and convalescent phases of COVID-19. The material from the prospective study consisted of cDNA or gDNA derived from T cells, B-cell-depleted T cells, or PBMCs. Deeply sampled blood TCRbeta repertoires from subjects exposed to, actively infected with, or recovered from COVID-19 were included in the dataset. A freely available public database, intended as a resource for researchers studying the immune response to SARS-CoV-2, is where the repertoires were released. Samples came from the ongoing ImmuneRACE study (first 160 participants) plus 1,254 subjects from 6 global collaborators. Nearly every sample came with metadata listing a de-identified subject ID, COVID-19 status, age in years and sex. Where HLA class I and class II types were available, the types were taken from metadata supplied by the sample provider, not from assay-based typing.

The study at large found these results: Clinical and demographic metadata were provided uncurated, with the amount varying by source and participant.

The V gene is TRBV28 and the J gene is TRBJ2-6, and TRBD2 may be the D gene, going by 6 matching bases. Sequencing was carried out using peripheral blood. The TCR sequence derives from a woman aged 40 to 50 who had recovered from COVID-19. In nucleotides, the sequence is TGTGCCAGCAGTTTATTGGGGGGCTCTGGGGCCAACGTCCTGACTTTC. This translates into CASSLLGGSGANVLTF.